Listed below are T cell receptor beta chains from one sample, sequenced in a study of human T cells and chemical hapten exposure. MiXCR, applied by TCRdb to the RACE reads, yields one record per CDR3 protein. Here the sample spans fewer than 100,000 distinct CDR3 sequences, 9.3% being singletons. The starting material was whole blood, obtained in connection with sensitization to the hapten diphenylcyclopropenone (DPC). Receptor source: a middle-aged woman with alopecia areata. Some clones in this sample may be carry-over from other donors' samples. CDR3s include the opening cysteine and the closing phenylalanine or tryptophan. The D gene is left open where the match is weak. Size is stated for part of the rows, as once, few or many counts, or as a class when the clone is expanded.

many | TRBJ2-7 | 14 | . | TRBV20-1 | CSPRVAVSSYEQYF | TGCAGCCCCAGGGTAGCGGTCTCCTCCTACGAGCAGTACTTC
. | TRBJ1-1 | 11 | . | TRBV4-1 | CASSQGNEAFF | TGCGCCAGCAGCCAGGGCAATGAAGCTTTCTTT
many | TRBJ1-4 | 13 | . | TRBV18 | CASSPGSAEKLFF | TGTGCCAGCTCACCAGGGTCAGCTGAAAAACTGTTTTTT
many | TRBJ2-3 | 15 | TRBD2 | TRBV5-6 | CASLGLASSTDTQYF | TGTGCCAGCTTGGGACTAGCGAGCAGCACAGATACGCAGTATTTT
few | TRBJ2-7 | 11 | . | TRBV3-1 | CASSQFGEQYF | TGTGCCAGCAGCCAATTCGGCGAGCAGTACTTC
many | TRBJ2-2 | 15 | . | TRBV6-1 | CASMTGGAGTGELFF | TGTGCCAGCATGACGGGGGGCGCGGGAACCGGGGAGCTGTTTTTT
many | TRBJ1-2 | 20 | . | TRBV20-1 | CSALPRTALLQRGERYGYTF | TGCAGTGCTCTCCCCAGGACAGCTCTACTTCAAAGGGGGGAACGCTATGGCTACACCTTC
. | TRBJ1-5 | 12 | . | TRBV6-6 | CATSRRGQPQHF | TGTGCCACCTCCAGACGTGGTCAGCCCCAGCATTTT
many | TRBJ2-5 | 16 | TRBD2 | TRBV4-3 | CASSQVRGAGQETQYF | TGCGCCAGCAGCCAGGTTCGAGGAGCGGGACAAGAGACCCAGTACTTC
. | TRBJ2-7 | 14 | . | TRBV12-3/TRBV12-4 | CASRHRDSSYEQYF | TGTGCCAGCAGACATCGGGACTCCTCCTACGAGCAGTACTTC
. | TRBJ2-3 | 17 | . | TRBV5-1 | CASSLRPGTPGTDTQYF | TGCGCCAGCAGCTTGAGGCCAGGGACCCCTGGCACAGATACGCAGTATTTT
. | TRBJ2-7 | 16 | TRBD2 | TRBV3-1 | CASSQEGAGRLYEQYF | TGTGCCAGCAGCCAAGAGGGAGCGGGACGGTTATACGAGCAGTACTTC
many | TRBJ2-7 | 14 | TRBD1 | TRBV18 | CASSPTGATYEQYF | TGTGCCAGCTCACCCACAGGGGCGACCTACGAGCAGTACTTC
few | TRBJ1-5 | 13 | . | TRBV10-3 | CAISESTGQPQHF | TGTGCCATCAGTGAGTCTACAGGCCAGCCCCAGCATTTT
many | TRBJ2-1 | 11 | . | TRBV6-2/TRBV6-3 | CASSYQGTGFF | TGTGCCAGCAGTTACCAGGGCACTGGGTTCTTC
. | TRBJ2-7 | 15 | TRBD2 | TRBV27 | CASSFGTSGNYEQYF | TGTGCCAGCAGTTTCGGGACTAGCGGTAACTACGAGCAGTACTTC